This TCR beta chain was recorded in a study of blood T cell repertoires in COVID-19. Whole-study context: The United States, Italy and Spain provided the acute and convalescent COVID-19 samples. Sample material is recorded as cDNA or gDNA derived from T cells, B-cell-depleted T cells, or PBMCs.

J gave up 2 bases and V 3 bases, and 10 bases lay outside the gene matches. The CDR3 contains 16 residues. Per germline, CDR1 SEHNR and CDR2 FQNEAQ (reference sequence). Researchers sorted participants into cohorts using their self-reported clinical history. Recovered status in Cohort 3 required two negative PCRs, clearance, or symptom resolution. The assay was immunoSEQ multiplex PCR, and TCRdb's table has in-frame clones only and misses some. The table lists over 250,000 clones, about 89% of them singletons. The sequencing sample was made of PBMCs or T cells enriched from blood (not recorded which). The receptor was derived from a man aged 35 to 55 who had recovered from COVID-19. The V call is TRBV7-9, the J call TRBJ2-7, with TRBD2 identical over 7 bases. For the CDR3, the DNA is TGTGCCAGCAGCTTTAATGGGGGGACTAACCCCTACGAGCAGTACTTC. It specifies CASSFNGGTNPYEQYF. Together with reference TRBV7-9 and TRBJ2-7, the CDR3 gives the full variable domain: DTGVSQNPRHKITKRGQNVTFRCDPISEHNRLYWYRQTLGQGPEFLTYFQNEAQLEKSRLLSDRFSAERPKGSFSTLEIQRTEQGDSAMYLCASSFNGGTNPYEQYFGPGTRLTVT.